Shown below are 7 T cell receptor beta chains from a single sample sequenced in a study of T cells in Graves' hyperthyroidism and ophthalmopathy. RNA transcripts were the template for amplifying TCR beta CDR3 regions. The HTBI primer set served for first-round RT-PCR of the TCR CDR3. TCRdb analysed the multiplex PCR reads with MiXCR anew, one entry per CDR3 protein. The sample records roughly 420,000 distinct CDR3 sequences, approximately 14% being singletons. Sequencing was carried out using blood. These receptors all come from a woman aged 18 to 35 with Graves' hyperthyroidism.

As to this clonotype: A junction boundary mismatches the germline segment, possibly from a read error. V and J are TRBV7-7 and TRBJ2-7; the D gene is possibly TRBD2 (5 bases). Germline loops: CDR1 SSHAT, CDR2 FNYEAQ (reference sequence). This CDR3 contains 13 residues. The CDR3 loop is CASSHEAGSEQYF. The CDR3 DNA reads as TGTGCTAGCAGTCACGAGGCGGGTTCCGAGCAGTACTTC.

This clonotype appeared many times. The genes are TRBV6-1 and TRBJ2-2; D uncertain. Trimming removed 8 bases at V and 8 bases at J, with 18 bases between. CDR3 length equals 14 residues. Germline values: CDR1 MNHNS, CDR2 SASEGT. CDR3 DNA: TGTGCCAGCGCGATCACGGTGATCTATGGGGAGCTGTTTTTT. Encoded protein: CASAITVIYGELFF.

This clonotype occurred many times. Written as DNA, the CDR3 is TGTGCCAGCAGCTTTCAGGGAGGGAGGAATGAGCAGTTCTTC. It codes for CASSFQGGRNEQFF. V and J are TRBV11-3 and TRBJ2-1; 7 nucleotides align to TRBD2. The CDR3 totals 14 residues. Germline trimming cut 3 bases from V and 7 bases from J; bases unmatched to any gene: 6. Germline loops: CDR1 SGHNT, CDR2 YENEEA.

This chain uses TRBV30 with TRBJ1-5; 7 bases match TRBD1. This CDR3 contains 16 residues. Germline loops: CDR1 GTSNPN, CDR2 SVGIG (reference sequence). V trimming: 3 bases; J trimming: 5 bases; junction bases outside the gene matches: 13. The CDR3 region has the DNA TGTGCCTGGAGCACCCTCCAGGGGGAGGGACATCAGCCCCAGCATTTT. This gives the protein CAWSTLQGEGHQPQHF.

The table lists this clonotype with many counts. Its ends do not fully match the called genes, so a read error is possible. The chain is built from TRBV7-7 and TRBJ2-1; D may be TRBD2 (5 bases). This CDR3 spans 16 amino acids. Per the germline V gene, CDR1 is SSHAT and CDR2 is FNYEAQ (reference sequence). CDR3 loop: CASSLAHGSSYNEQFF. In nucleotides, the CDR3 is TGTGCTAGCAGCTTAGCGCACGGCAGCTCCTACAATGAGCAGTTCTTC.

This chain links TRBV4-3 with TRBJ1-3; D gene unclear. Germline CDR1 reads LGHNA; CDR2 reads YSLEER. This CDR3 has 16 amino acids. The V end lost 0 bases, the J end lost 4 bases, and 13 bases lay between the germline ends. The CDR3 reads CASSQDAGSYGNTIYF. CDR3 nucleotide sequence: TGCGCCAGCAGCCAAGATGCGGGATCGTACGGAAACACCATATATTTT.

For this clonotype: Given a much more abundant clone one base away, this may be a read error. The chain carries TRBV7-9 and TRBJ2-1; 7 nucleotides line up with TRBD2. In germline, CDR1 is SEHNR, CDR2 FQNEAQ (reference sequence). The CDR3 length is 15 residues. This CDR3 is CAGSLPGPGGNEQFF. The DNA of the CDR3 is TGTGCCGGCAGCCTCCCGGGGCCGGGGGGAAATGAGCAGTTCTTC.